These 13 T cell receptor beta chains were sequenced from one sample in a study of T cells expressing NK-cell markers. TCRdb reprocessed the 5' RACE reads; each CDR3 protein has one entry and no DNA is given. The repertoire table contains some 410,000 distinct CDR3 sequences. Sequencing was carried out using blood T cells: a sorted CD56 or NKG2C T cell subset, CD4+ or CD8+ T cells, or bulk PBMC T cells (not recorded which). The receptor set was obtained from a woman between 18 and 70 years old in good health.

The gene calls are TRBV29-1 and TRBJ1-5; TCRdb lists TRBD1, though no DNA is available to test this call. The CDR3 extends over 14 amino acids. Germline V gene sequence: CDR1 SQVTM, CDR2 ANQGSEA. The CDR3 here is CSVAADRVGQPQHF.

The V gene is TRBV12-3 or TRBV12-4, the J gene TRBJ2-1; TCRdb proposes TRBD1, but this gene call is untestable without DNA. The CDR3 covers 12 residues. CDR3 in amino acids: CASSTPGYEQFF.

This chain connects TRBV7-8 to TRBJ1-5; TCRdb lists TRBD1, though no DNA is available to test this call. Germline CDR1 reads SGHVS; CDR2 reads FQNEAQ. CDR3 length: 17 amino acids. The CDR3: CASSLVARGLGNQPQHF.

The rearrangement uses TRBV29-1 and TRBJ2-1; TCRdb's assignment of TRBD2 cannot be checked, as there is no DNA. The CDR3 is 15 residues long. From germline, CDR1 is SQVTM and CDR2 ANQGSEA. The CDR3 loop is CSAGGGVGSYNEQFF.

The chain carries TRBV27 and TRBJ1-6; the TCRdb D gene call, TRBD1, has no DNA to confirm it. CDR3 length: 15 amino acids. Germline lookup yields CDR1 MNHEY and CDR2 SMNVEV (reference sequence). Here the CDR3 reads CASSGGSARNSPLHF.

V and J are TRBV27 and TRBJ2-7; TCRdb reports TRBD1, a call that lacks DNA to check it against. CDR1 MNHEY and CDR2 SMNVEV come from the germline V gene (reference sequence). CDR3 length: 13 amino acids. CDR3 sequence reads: CASGYRVKYEQYF.

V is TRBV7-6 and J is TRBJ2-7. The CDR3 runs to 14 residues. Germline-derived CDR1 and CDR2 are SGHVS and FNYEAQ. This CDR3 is CASSLREDSYEQYF.

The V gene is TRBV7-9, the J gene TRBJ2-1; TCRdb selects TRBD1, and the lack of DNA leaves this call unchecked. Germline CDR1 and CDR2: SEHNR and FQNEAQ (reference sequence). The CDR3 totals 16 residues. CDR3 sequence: CASSPVSYFGHNEQFF.

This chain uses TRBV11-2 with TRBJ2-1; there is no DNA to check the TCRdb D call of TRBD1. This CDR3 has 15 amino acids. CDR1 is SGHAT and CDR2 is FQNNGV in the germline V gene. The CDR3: CASISGAGGYNEQFF.

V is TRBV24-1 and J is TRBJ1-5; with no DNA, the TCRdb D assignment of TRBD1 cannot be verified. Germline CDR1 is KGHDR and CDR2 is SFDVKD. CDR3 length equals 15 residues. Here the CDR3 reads CATQPRTASNQPQHF.

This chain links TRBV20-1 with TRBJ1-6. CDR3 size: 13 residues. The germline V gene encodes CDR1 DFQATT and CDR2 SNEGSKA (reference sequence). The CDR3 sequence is CSASPTRNSPLHF.

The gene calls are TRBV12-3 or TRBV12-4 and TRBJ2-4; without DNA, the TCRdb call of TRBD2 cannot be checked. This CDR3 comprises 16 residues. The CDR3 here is CASSPPTPTGYNIQYF.

This CDR3 reads CASSLEGTGVDEQFF. This chain connects TRBV5-1 to TRBJ2-1; TCRdb's D call, TRBD1, is unchecked because there is no DNA. Germline CDR1 reads SGHRS; CDR2 reads YFSETQ. CDR3 length: 15 residues.